The 32 T cell receptor beta chains below all came from one sample that was sequenced in a study of CD8+CD57+ T cells in acquired aplastic anemia. CDR3 and TCR beta VDJ profiling relied on genomic DNA as the template. One entry per CDR3 protein results from TCRdb running MiXCR on the reads. The sample holds about 120,000 distinct CDR3 sequences, 58% seen once. The authors sequenced patients whose flow cytometry had shown CD8+CD57+ cell expansion. The sequencing input was sorted CD4+, CD8+, or CD8+CD57+ T cells (not recorded which) from PBMCs. These receptors originate from a human donor with aplastic anemia.

The V call is TRBV9, the J call TRBJ2-3, with D hard to call. The CDR3 contains 15 residues. V lost 0 bases and J 7 bases, leaving 15 bases between the germline ends. Germline-derived CDR1 and CDR2 are SGDLS and YYNGEE. CDR3 region: CASSVDPGRTYTQYF. CDR3 DNA sequence: TGTGCCAGCAGCGTAGATCCGGGCCGCACGTATACGCAGTATTTT.

This clonotype was seen repeatedly, ten times or more. The chain carries TRBV9 and TRBJ2-1; 12 nucleotides line up with TRBD2. The V gene end was trimmed by 3 bases and the J gene end by 8 bases; junction bases not matched to a gene: 6. The CDR3 runs to 15 residues. Germline lookup yields CDR1 SGDLS and CDR2 YYNGEE. Here the CDR3 reads CASSDLAGGFHEQFF. The CDR3 nucleotides are TGTGCCAGCAGCGATCTAGCGGGGGGGTTTCATGAGCAGTTCTTC.

This rearrangement joins TRBV7-2 to TRBJ1-6; tentative D call: TRBD1 (6 bases). V was pared by 5 bases and J by 9 bases, with 17 bases between. This CDR3 has 15 amino acids. In germline, CDR1 is SGHTA, CDR2 FQGNSA. The CDR3 DNA reads as TGTGCCAGCAGCCCCCTCCGGGGGGCGGGTTCACCCCTCCACTTT. Translated: CASSPLRGAGSPLHF.

This sequence joins TRBV19 and TRBJ2-7, with D possibly being TRBD2 (5 bases). CDR1 LNHDA and CDR2 SQIVND come from the germline V gene (reference sequence). The CDR3 has 12 amino acids. Trimming left V 5 bases short and J 3 bases short, with 8 bases between. The CDR3 sequence: CASSSGDYEQYF. The DNA of the CDR3 is TGTGCCAGTAGTTCCGGGGACTACGAGCAGTACTTC.

The chain has TRBV19 and TRBJ2-3, with D possibly matching TRBD1 (6 bases). V was cut by 6 bases and J by 6 bases, with 19 bases left in between. This CDR3 comprises 15 residues. Germline values: CDR1 LNHDA, CDR2 SQIVND (reference sequence). The CDR3 is CASSRDRTYRDTQYF. The CDR3 DNA follows: TGTGCCAGTAGCCGTGACAGGACATACCGGGATACGCAGTATTTT.

On this clonotype itself: This may be a read error, as it is one base from a much larger clone. The CDR3 ends on some other residue instead of the conserved phenylalanine or tryptophan, so this is likely a read error. This chain joins TRBV6-4 and TRBJ1-4, with 8 bases fitting TRBD1. V lost 6 bases, J lost 10 bases, and 4 bases stayed unmatched. The CDR3 has 12 residues. Germline-derived CDR1 and CDR2 are MRHNA and SNTAGT. The CDR3 spells CASRDREGKLFS. The CDR3 nucleotides are TGTGCCAGCAGGGACAGGGAGGGAAAACTGTTTTCT.

V usage is TRBV10-3 and J usage is TRBJ1-1; D is unresolved. V lost 6 bases and J lost 5, with 7 bases in between. The CDR3 has 11 amino acids. The germline CDR1 and CDR2 sequences are ENHRY and SYGVKD. In DNA, the CDR3 is TGTGCCATCAGGGAAGGGACTGAAGCTTTCTTT. Amino acids: CAIREGTEAFF.

The V and J genes are TRBV9 and TRBJ2-5; tentative D call: TRBD1 (5 bases). Per the germline V gene, CDR1 is SGDLS and CDR2 is YYNGEE. This CDR3 has 11 amino acids. V was clipped by 9 bases and J by 7 bases, with 13 bases between them. CDR3 residues: CATSRTGTQYF. CDR3 nucleotides: TGTGCCACATCAAGAACAGGGACCCAGTACTTC.

This clonotype was seen a handful of times. This chain joins TRBV29-1 and TRBJ2-5, with 7 bases lining up with TRBD1. The CDR3 has 12 amino acids. CDR1 and CDR2 from the germline V gene are SQVTM and ANQGSEA. The junction had 8 bases not matched to a gene; V was cut back by 6 bases and J by 7 bases. CDR3 bases: TGCAGCGTAGTACAGGGGAGTGGGACCCAGTACTTC. Translated: CSVVQGSGTQYF.

This sequence joins TRBV2 and TRBJ1-1, with D unresolved. Germline V CDR1 and CDR2: SNHLY, FYNNEI. The CDR3 runs 13 residues. The ends were cut back, 5 bases at V and 3 bases at J, with 10 bases in the middle. For the CDR3, the DNA is TGTGCCAGCAGTTTAGGCGTTGACACTGAAGCTTTCTTT. This gives the protein CASSLGVDTEAFF.

On this clonotype: A much larger clone lies one base from this, so it may be a read error. The V and J genes are TRBV13 and TRBJ2-7; D possibly corresponds to TRBD1 (6 bases). Germline V gene sequence: CDR1 PRHDT, CDR2 FYEKMQ (reference sequence). The CDR3 is 16 amino acids. The CDR3 spells CASSLAGTTSSCEQYF. In DNA, the CDR3 is TGTGCCAGCAGCTTAGCGGGGACAACGAGCTCCTGCGAGCAGTACTTC.

The V and J genes are TRBV7-2 and TRBJ2-7; 7 bases map to TRBD1. There are 14 residues in the CDR3. V was pared by 2 bases and J by 6 bases, with 7 bases of the junction left unmatched. Germline CDR1 is SGHTA and CDR2 is FQGNSA. The CDR3, as DNA: TGTGCCAGCAGCTTACGATACAGGGGTAGCGAGCAGTACTTC. Protein: CASSLRYRGSEQYF.

This clonotype was detected many times. The chain couples TRBV9 to TRBJ2-5; 7 nucleotides align to TRBD1. CDR1 SGDLS and CDR2 YYNGEE come from the germline V gene. There are 14 residues in the CDR3. Losses at the gene ends were 3 bases for V and 1 base for J; bases not matched to a gene: 3. The CDR3 nucleotides read TGTGCCAGCAGCGGAGGACAGGTCCAAGAGACCCAGTACTTC. It codes for CASSGGQVQETQYF.

In its sample, this clonotype was seen once. This rearrangement joins TRBV6-2 or TRBV6-3 to TRBJ2-7; 7 nucleotides match TRBD1. The CDR3 runs 21 residues. The V segment lost 2 bases and the J segment 0 bases; nucleotides outside the gene matches: 22. The germline CDR1 and CDR2 sequences are MNHEY and SVGEGT. The CDR3 DNA is TGTGCCAGCAGTTACGGTGCCAGCAGTTCCTGGGGGACAGCTCCCTCCTACGAGCAGTACTTC. Encoded protein: CASSYGASSSWGTAPSYEQYF.

This clonotype was counted only a few times. V usage is TRBV10-1 and J usage is TRBJ1-2; 10 bases fit TRBD1. The CDR3 covers 13 residues. Germline V gene lookup returns CDR1 WNHNN and CDR2 SYGVQD (reference sequence). J lost 5 bases, V lost 8 bases, and 5 bases had no gene match. CDR3 sequence: CASVTGGAYGYTF. The CDR3, as DNA: TGCGCCAGCGTGACAGGGGGCGCGTATGGCTACACCTTC.

The V gene is TRBV25-1, the J gene TRBJ2-6; no clear D. In germline, CDR1 is MGHDK, CDR2 SYGVNS. CDR3 length: 15 amino acids. Trimming pared 4 bases from V and 3 bases from J, leaving 10 bases between. CDR3 DNA sequence: TGTGCCAGCAGTGTTGGAACCGTTGGGGCCAACGTCCTGACTTTC. This codes for CASSVGTVGANVLTF.

The genes are TRBV2 and TRBJ1-3, with D tentatively TRBD1 (5 bases). Germline V CDR1 and CDR2: SNHLY, FYNNEI. CDR3 length equals 14 residues. V was shortened by 4 bases and J by 0 bases, with 7 bases between the two germline ends. The CDR3 region is CASSGQPSGNTIYF. The CDR3 DNA sequence: TGTGCCAGCAGTGGACAGCCCTCTGGAAACACCATATATTTT.

This chain joins TRBV25-1 and TRBJ2-2; no firm D call. Germline V CDR1 and CDR2: MGHDK, SYGVNS. The germline V and J ends were trimmed by 0 bases and 1 base, with 6 bases remaining between them. The CDR3 is 15 residues long. CDR3: CASSEYGQNTGELFF. CDR3 nucleotide sequence: TGTGCCAGCAGTGAATATGGTCAGAACACCGGGGAGCTGTTTTTT.

Here the CDR3 reads CAIRWGYNSPLHF. As DNA, the CDR3 is TGTGCCATCCGGTGGGGGTATAATTCACCCCTCCACTTT. The chain uses TRBV10-3 and TRBJ1-6, with D perhaps matching TRBD1 (5 bases). This CDR3 is 13 amino acids long. Per germline, CDR1 ENHRY and CDR2 SYGVKD. Trimming took 8 bases from V and 4 from J, leaving 9 bases between them.

This clonotype appeared many times. This chain connects TRBV12-5 to TRBJ2-1; 8 nucleotides line up with TRBD2. V trimming: 7 bases; J trimming: 6 bases; junction bases outside the gene matches: 14. The length of the CDR3 is 16 residues. Per the germline V gene, CDR1 is LGHNT and CDR2 is FRNRAP. For the CDR3, the DNA is TGTGCTAGTGCCTTTAGCGGGACCTCCCTTGGCAATGAGCAGTTCTTC. Its protein product is CASAFSGTSLGNEQFF.

The rearrangement links TRBV15 to TRBJ2-7, with D perhaps matching TRBD2 (5 bases). The germline V and J ends were trimmed by 5 bases and 0 bases, with 11 bases remaining between them. The CDR3 runs to 14 residues. From germline, CDR1 is LNHNV and CDR2 YYDKDF (reference sequence). This chain's CDR3 is CATSSPGSSYEQYF. CDR3 DNA: TGTGCCACCAGCTCACCGGGAAGCTCCTACGAGCAGTACTTC.

This chain uses TRBV10-1 with TRBJ2-5; 11 bases match TRBD1. The junction had 4 bases not matched to a gene; V was cut back by 6 bases and J by 1 base. Germline V lookup: CDR1 WNHNN, CDR2 SYGVQD (reference sequence). The CDR3 runs 15 residues. This CDR3 reads CASSPGQGVQETQYF. Here the CDR3 DNA reads TGCGCCAGCAGCCCGGGACAGGGGGTCCAAGAGACCCAGTACTTC.

This clonotype was counted ten times or more. The chain employs TRBV2 and TRBJ2-4, with D tentatively TRBD1 (7 bases). The V and J ends lost 8 bases and 6 bases respectively, with 11 bases between them. Germline values: CDR1 SNHLY, CDR2 FYNNEI. The CDR3 is made up of 12 amino acids. CDR3 nucleotide sequence: TGTGCCAGCCGCGGGGACAGAAACATTCAGTACTTC. Protein: CASRGDRNIQYF.

The chain joins TRBV27 to TRBJ1-4; no reliable D call. Germline-derived CDR1 and CDR2 are MNHEY and SMNVEV (reference sequence). V shed 3 bases and J shed 10 bases, with 12 bases lying between them. This CDR3 has 13 amino acids. The CDR3 DNA sequence: TGTGCCAGCAGTTTTGGCTCCCGGGGAAAACTGTTTTTT. This translates into CASSFGSRGKLFF.

V and J are TRBV7-9 and TRBJ1-1; D gene ambiguous. The CDR3 covers 14 residues. CDR1 is SEHNR, CDR2 FQNEAQ, per germline (reference sequence). Trimming left V 1 base short and J 6 bases short, with 12 bases between. CDR3 amino acids: CASSLGSGRPEAFF. CDR3 DNA sequence: TGTGCCAGCAGCTTAGGGTCGGGAAGGCCTGAAGCTTTCTTT.

The sample holds many counts of this clonotype. This chain uses TRBV7-9 with TRBJ2-2, with a weak D call TRBD2 (6 bases). The CDR3 extends over 13 amino acids. The germline gives CDR1 SEHNR, CDR2 FQNEAQ (reference sequence). Here the CDR3 reads CGAGLLNTGELFF. DNA of the CDR3: TGTGGCGCGGGACTTCTAAACACCGGGGAGCTGTTTTTT.

J is TRBJ1-1 and V is TRBV30, with D unresolved. Germline loops: CDR1 GTSNPN, CDR2 SVGIG (reference sequence). The CDR3 runs 10 residues. The V end lost 1 base, the J end lost 6 bases, and 3 bases lay between the germline ends. In DNA, the CDR3 is TGTGCCTGGAGTGGATCTGAAGCTTTCTTT. Translation: CAWSGSEAFF. The variable domain in full, completed from reference TRBV30 and TRBJ1-1, reads SQTIHQWPATLVQPVGSPLSLECTVEGTSNPNLYWYRQAAGRGLQLLFYSVGIGQISSEVPQNLSASRPQDRQFILSSKKLLLSDSGFYLCAWSGSEAFFGQGTRLTVV.

This rearrangement joins TRBV24-1 to TRBJ2-3; D may match TRBD1 or TRBD2 (5 bases each). CDR1 is KGHDR, CDR2 SFDVKD, per germline. V dropped 8 bases and J dropped 0 bases, with 17 bases sitting between them. The CDR3 has 16 residues. CDR3 in DNA: TGTGCCACCACCACGGGGACGGACCTTAGCACAGATACGCAGTATTTT. It translates to CATTTGTDLSTDTQYF.

This sequence joins TRBV29-1 and TRBJ2-7, with 9 bases fitting TRBD1. After removal of 7 bases from V and 3 bases from J, the junction contained 10 bases not matched to a gene. The CDR3 extends over 14 amino acids. Per the germline V gene, CDR1 is SQVTM and CDR2 is ANQGSEA. The CDR3 reads CSAGITGGFYEQYF. The CDR3 DNA reads as TGCAGCGCAGGTATAACAGGGGGCTTCTACGAGCAGTACTTC.

The chain is built from TRBV6-2 or TRBV6-3 and TRBJ2-3, with TRBD2 identical over 8 bases. Germline-derived CDR1 and CDR2 are MNHEY and SVGEGT. The CDR3 extends over 16 amino acids. After removal of 6 bases from V and 4 bases from J, the junction contained 12 bases not matched to a gene. This CDR3 is CASRLLDGGAADTQYF. The CDR3 DNA sequence: TGTGCCAGCAGACTCCTAGACGGGGGGGCGGCAGATACGCAGTATTTT.

This clonotype is categorized as large. The CDR3 loop reads CASSRGTPYEQYF. CDR3 in DNA: TGTGCCAGCAGTCGGGGGACCCCCTACGAGCAGTACTTC. The J gene is TRBJ2-7, the V gene TRBV28; D is perhaps TRBD2 (6 bases). Germline-derived CDR1 and CDR2 are MDHEN and SYDVKM. The CDR3 has 13 amino acids. Trimming took off 5 bases at V and 2 bases at J, with 10 bases between the two ends.

The rearrangement uses TRBV6-1 and TRBJ2-6; D might be TRBD1 (6 bases). Germline V gene data show CDR1 as MNHNS and CDR2 as SASEGT. This CDR3 is built from 15 residues. Trimming cost V 4 bases and J 0 bases, with 7 bases left between them. The CDR3 DNA sequence: TGTGCCAGCAGTGGGGGACACTCTGGGGCCAACGTCCTGACTTTC. Residues: CASSGGHSGANVLTF.